This is a list of T cell receptor beta chains from one sample in a study of T cell repertoires in cytomegalovirus infection. The antigens of these receptors remain unknown. TCRdb re-analysed the reads in MiXCR, keeping a single row per CDR3 protein. The profile shows around 570,000 distinct CDR3 sequences, 40% of them singletons. Sample: cultured PBMCs, taken from culture after CMV antigen stimulation. The receptors were gathered from a human donor in good health (CMV status not recorded). Some clones in this sample may be carry-over from other donors' samples. Each CDR3 is given with its conserved first and last residue. Fields, in order: CDR3 protein, CDR3 DNA, D gene, J gene, clone size, V gene. A D gene is named only where the DNA matches it firmly. Rows may omit the clone size; those that give it use once, few, many or a size class.

cdr3_aa: CASSLGPGRGSPLHF
cdr3_nt: TGTGCCAGCAGCTTAGGACCCGGGAGGGGTTCACCCCTCCACTTT
d_call: NA
j_call: TRBJ1-6
clone_size: NA
v_call: TRBV7-2

cdr3_aa: CASSLESGGEGGYTF
cdr3_nt: TGTGCCAGCAGTTTGGAGTCGGGCGGGGAAGGTGGCTACACCTTC
d_call: NA
j_call: TRBJ1-2
clone_size: NA
v_call: TRBV12-3/TRBV12-4

cdr3_aa: CSASGLDISTDTQYF
cdr3_nt: TGCAGTGCTAGTGGACTAGACATTAGCACAGATACGCAGTATTTT
d_call: TRBD2
j_call: TRBJ2-3
clone_size: NA
v_call: TRBV20-1

cdr3_aa: CASSYSGRRWARELFF
cdr3_nt: TGTGCCAGCAGTTACTCTGGGAGGCGATGGGCCCGGGAGCTGTTTTTT
d_call: NA
j_call: TRBJ2-2
clone_size: NA
v_call: TRBV6-6

cdr3_aa: CASSLQTGAVYEQYF
cdr3_nt: TGTGCCAGCAGCCTCCAAACAGGGGCAGTTTACGAGCAGTACTTC
d_call: TRBD1
j_call: TRBJ2-7
clone_size: many
v_call: TRBV7-2

cdr3_aa: CASSDVRGSGNTIYF
cdr3_nt: TGTGCCAGCAGCGACGTCAGGGGATCTGGAAACACCATATATTTT
d_call: NA
j_call: TRBJ1-3
clone_size: many
v_call: TRBV7-8

cdr3_aa: CASSSLEGEQFF
cdr3_nt: TGTGCCAGCAGCTCGCTAGAAGGTGAGCAGTTCTTC
d_call: NA
j_call: TRBJ2-1
clone_size: NA
v_call: TRBV11-3

cdr3_aa: CSVAGQWGSTEAFF
cdr3_nt: TGCAGCGTTGCGGGACAGTGGGGTTCCACTGAAGCTTTCTTT
d_call: TRBD1
j_call: TRBJ1-1
clone_size: NA
v_call: TRBV29-1

cdr3_aa: CASSQEPGLNSPLHF
cdr3_nt: TGCGCCAGCAGCCAAGAACCAGGGTTGAATTCACCCCTCCACTTT
d_call: NA
j_call: TRBJ1-6
clone_size: NA
v_call: TRBV4-3

cdr3_aa: CASRLSEGGNSPLHF
cdr3_nt: TGTGCCAGCAGACTCTCGGAGGGTGGGAATTCACCCCTCCACTTT
d_call: NA
j_call: TRBJ1-6
clone_size: NA
v_call: TRBV7-2

cdr3_aa: CASSATDYEQYF
cdr3_nt: TGTGCCAGCAGCGCGACAGACTACGAGCAGTACTTC
d_call: NA
j_call: TRBJ2-7
clone_size: NA
v_call: TRBV5-6

cdr3_aa: CASSLILMGSTYEQYF
cdr3_nt: TGTGCCAGCAGCTTAATTCTTATGGGCTCCACCTACGAGCAGTACTTC
d_call: NA
j_call: TRBJ2-7
clone_size: few
v_call: TRBV7-2

cdr3_aa: CSARERLGESPIAKNIQYF
cdr3_nt: TGCAGTGCTAGAGAGAGACTAGGAGAGAGTCCGATAGCCAAAAACATTCAGTACTTC
d_call: NA
j_call: TRBJ2-4
clone_size: NA
v_call: TRBV20-1

cdr3_aa: CASSWGDRGEKLFF
cdr3_nt: TGTGCCAGCAGTTGGGGGGACAGGGGTGAAAAACTGTTTTTT
d_call: TRBD1
j_call: TRBJ1-4
clone_size: NA
v_call: TRBV6-6

cdr3_aa: CASSLRGGGSEKLFF
cdr3_nt: TGTGCCAGCAGCTTACGGGGGGGGGGGAGTGAAAAACTGTTTTTT
d_call: NA
j_call: TRBJ1-4
clone_size: few
v_call: TRBV7-2

cdr3_aa: CASSSEQCIGYSF
cdr3_nt: TGTGCCAGCAGCTCAGAACAGTGTATCGGCTACTCCTTC
d_call: NA
j_call: TRBJ1-2
clone_size: NA
v_call: TRBV7-6

cdr3_aa: CAWGTSGGKETQYF
cdr3_nt: TGTGCCTGGGGGACTAGCGGGGGAAAAGAGACCCAGTACTTC
d_call: TRBD2
j_call: TRBJ2-5
clone_size: NA
v_call: TRBV28

cdr3_aa: CASGLSRTLRSQYF
cdr3_nt: TGTGCTAGTGGTTTGTCCCGGACATTAAGGTCCCAGTACTTC
d_call: NA
j_call: TRBJ2-5
clone_size: few
v_call: TRBV12-5

cdr3_aa: CASSLATETTDTQYF
cdr3_nt: TGTGCCAGCAGCTTGGCGACGGAAACCACAGATACGCAGTATTTT
d_call: NA
j_call: TRBJ2-3
clone_size: NA
v_call: TRBV11-2

cdr3_aa: CASSPRPSGTYEQYF
cdr3_nt: TGTGCCAGCTCACCACGGCCTAGCGGGACCTACGAGCAGTACTTC
d_call: TRBD2
j_call: TRBJ2-7
clone_size: NA
v_call: TRBV18

cdr3_aa: CASSLDGKPANIQYF
cdr3_nt: TGTGCCAGCAGCTTAGACGGGAAGCCGGCAAACATTCAGTACTTC
d_call: NA
j_call: TRBJ2-4
clone_size: few
v_call: TRBV7-6

cdr3_aa: CASSQLGGRGREQYF
cdr3_nt: TGTGCCAGCAGCCAGTTAGGGGGCCGGGGTCGAGAGCAGTACTTC
d_call: TRBD1
j_call: TRBJ2-7
clone_size: few
v_call: TRBV7-8

cdr3_aa: CASSRSVGASTQYF
cdr3_nt: TGTGCCAGCAGCAGATCCGTCGGAGCCAGTACCCAGTACTTC
d_call: NA
j_call: TRBJ2-5
clone_size: few
v_call: TRBV12-3/TRBV12-4

cdr3_aa: CASRNAGGLEPQHF
cdr3_nt: TGTGCCAGCAGAAACGCAGGGGGCTTGGAGCCCCAGCATTTT
d_call: TRBD1
j_call: TRBJ1-5
clone_size: NA
v_call: TRBV12-3/TRBV12-4

cdr3_aa: CASSLAGGHVYEQYF
cdr3_nt: TGTGCCAGCAGCTTGGCGGGGGGGCACGTATACGAGCAGTACTTC
d_call: TRBD2
j_call: TRBJ2-7
clone_size: NA
v_call: TRBV7-2

cdr3_aa: CSARGRLADPYEQYF
cdr3_nt: TGCAGTGCTAGAGGGAGACTAGCGGACCCCTACGAGCAGTACTTC
d_call: TRBD2
j_call: TRBJ2-7
clone_size: few
v_call: TRBV20-1

cdr3_aa: CASSHAPGSNQPQHF
cdr3_nt: TGTGCCAGCAGCCATGCCCCCGGTAGCAATCAGCCCCAGCATTTT
d_call: NA
j_call: TRBJ1-5
clone_size: NA
v_call: TRBV5-4

cdr3_aa: CASKKDPEKLFF
cdr3_nt: TGTGCCAGCAAAAAGGACCCGGAAAAACTGTTTTTT
d_call: NA
j_call: TRBJ1-4
clone_size: few
v_call: TRBV6-1

cdr3_aa: CASSQLAETAIYEQYF
cdr3_nt: TGCGCCAGCAGCCAACTAGCCGAGACAGCGATCTACGAGCAGTACTTC
d_call: NA
j_call: TRBJ2-7
clone_size: once
v_call: TRBV4-1

cdr3_aa: CASRGSSETQYF
cdr3_nt: TGTGCCAGCCGGGGCTCCAGTGAGACCCAGTACTTC
d_call: NA
j_call: TRBJ2-5
clone_size: NA
v_call: TRBV6-2/TRBV6-3

cdr3_aa: CASSGDQSGYNEQFF
cdr3_nt: TGTGCCAGCAGTGGGGACCAATCGGGGTACAATGAGCAGTTCTTC
d_call: NA
j_call: TRBJ2-1
clone_size: NA
v_call: TRBV6-6

cdr3_aa: CASSQTGTGDYGYTF
cdr3_nt: TGTGCCAGCTCACAGACCGGGACAGGGGATTATGGCTACACCTTC
d_call: TRBD1
j_call: TRBJ1-2
clone_size: NA
v_call: TRBV18

cdr3_aa: CASSRAAGGPYEQYF
cdr3_nt: TGTGCCAGCAGTCGGGCGGCGGGAGGGCCCTACGAGCAGTACTTC
d_call: TRBD2
j_call: TRBJ2-7
clone_size: NA
v_call: TRBV12-3/TRBV12-4

cdr3_aa: CASSSQDRAGQYF
cdr3_nt: TGTGCCAGCAGTTCTCAGGACAGGGCCGGGCAGTACTTC
d_call: TRBD1
j_call: TRBJ2-7
clone_size: NA
v_call: TRBV28

cdr3_aa: CASSLAGKEGETQYF
cdr3_nt: TGTGCCAGCAGCTTAGCAGGGAAGGAGGGAGAGACCCAGTACTTC
d_call: NA
j_call: TRBJ2-5
clone_size: NA
v_call: TRBV7-6

cdr3_aa: CAMGQENYEQYF
cdr3_nt: TGTGCCATGGGACAGGAAAACTACGAGCAGTACTTC
d_call: TRBD1
j_call: TRBJ2-7
clone_size: NA
v_call: TRBV10-3

cdr3_aa: CASSLGHTYGYTF
cdr3_nt: TGTGCCAGCAGCTTGGGACATACTTATGGCTACACCTTC
d_call: NA
j_call: TRBJ1-2
clone_size: NA
v_call: TRBV5-4

cdr3_aa: CAAQGARNEKLFF
cdr3_nt: TGTGCCGCGCAGGGGGCTCGGAATGAAAAACTGTTTTTT
d_call: TRBD1
j_call: TRBJ1-4
clone_size: NA
v_call: TRBV28

cdr3_aa: CSVDRGATGGTDTQYF
cdr3_nt: TGCAGCGTAGACAGGGGCGCCACTGGTGGCACAGATACGCAGTATTTT
d_call: TRBD1
j_call: TRBJ2-3
clone_size: NA
v_call: TRBV29-1

cdr3_aa: CASSLGLLGVRFF
cdr3_nt: TGTGCCAGCAGCTTAGGGTTACTAGGGGTTCGGTTCTTC
d_call: NA
j_call: TRBJ2-1
clone_size: NA
v_call: TRBV7-2

cdr3_aa: CASSYSPGPYNSPLHF
cdr3_nt: TGTGCCAGCAGTTACTCCCCAGGGCCCTATAATTCACCCCTCCACTTT
d_call: NA
j_call: TRBJ1-6
clone_size: NA
v_call: TRBV6-6

cdr3_aa: CASSLVGSYGELFF
cdr3_nt: TGTGCCAGCAGCTTAGTTGGTTCATACGGGGAGCTGTTTTTT
d_call: NA
j_call: TRBJ2-2
clone_size: NA
v_call: TRBV11-2

cdr3_aa: CASSQDAGTDTEAFF
cdr3_nt: TGCGCCAGCAGCCAAGATGCGGGGACGGACACTGAAGCTTTCTTT
d_call: NA
j_call: TRBJ1-1
clone_size: NA
v_call: TRBV4-1

cdr3_aa: CASSYGTSGGYEQYF
cdr3_nt: TGTGCCAGCAGTTATGGGACTAGCGGGGGCTACGAGCAGTACTTC
d_call: TRBD2
j_call: TRBJ2-7
clone_size: few
v_call: TRBV2

cdr3_aa: CASSLRAEYYNEQFF
cdr3_nt: TGTGCCAGCAGCTTAAGAGCCGAGTACTACAATGAGCAGTTCTTC
d_call: NA
j_call: TRBJ2-1
clone_size: NA
v_call: TRBV7-6

cdr3_aa: CASSLRGRIADTQYF
cdr3_nt: TGTGCCAGCAGCTTGCGCGGGAGAATCGCGGATACGCAGTATTTT
d_call: TRBD2
j_call: TRBJ2-3
clone_size: few
v_call: TRBV11-2

cdr3_aa: CASKWTGGASGELFF
cdr3_nt: TGTGCCAGTAAATGGACAGGGGGCGCTTCCGGGGAGCTGTTTTTT
d_call: TRBD1
j_call: TRBJ2-2
clone_size: NA
v_call: TRBV19

cdr3_aa: CASSAQPPGVLHNEQFF
cdr3_nt: TGTGCCAGCAGCGCGCAGCCCCCGGGAGTCCTCCACAATGAGCAGTTCTTC
d_call: NA
j_call: TRBJ2-1
clone_size: few
v_call: TRBV7-2